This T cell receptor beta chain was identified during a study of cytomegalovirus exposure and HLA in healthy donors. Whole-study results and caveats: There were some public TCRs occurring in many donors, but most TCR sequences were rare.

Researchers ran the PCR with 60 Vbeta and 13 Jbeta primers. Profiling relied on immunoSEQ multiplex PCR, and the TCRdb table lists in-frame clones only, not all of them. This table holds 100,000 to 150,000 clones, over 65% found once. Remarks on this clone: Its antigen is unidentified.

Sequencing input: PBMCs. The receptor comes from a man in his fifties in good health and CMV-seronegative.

CDR3 coding DNA: TGCGCCAGCAGCCAGGTGGTGTATCAAACTACCCATGGCTACACCTTC. Residues: CASSQVVYQTTHGYTF. The V gene is TRBV4-3, the J gene TRBJ1-2; D gene ambiguous. Germline V gene sequence: CDR1 LGHNA, CDR2 YSLEER. There are 16 residues in the CDR3. The ends were cut back, 3 bases at V and 6 bases at J, with 20 bases in the middle.